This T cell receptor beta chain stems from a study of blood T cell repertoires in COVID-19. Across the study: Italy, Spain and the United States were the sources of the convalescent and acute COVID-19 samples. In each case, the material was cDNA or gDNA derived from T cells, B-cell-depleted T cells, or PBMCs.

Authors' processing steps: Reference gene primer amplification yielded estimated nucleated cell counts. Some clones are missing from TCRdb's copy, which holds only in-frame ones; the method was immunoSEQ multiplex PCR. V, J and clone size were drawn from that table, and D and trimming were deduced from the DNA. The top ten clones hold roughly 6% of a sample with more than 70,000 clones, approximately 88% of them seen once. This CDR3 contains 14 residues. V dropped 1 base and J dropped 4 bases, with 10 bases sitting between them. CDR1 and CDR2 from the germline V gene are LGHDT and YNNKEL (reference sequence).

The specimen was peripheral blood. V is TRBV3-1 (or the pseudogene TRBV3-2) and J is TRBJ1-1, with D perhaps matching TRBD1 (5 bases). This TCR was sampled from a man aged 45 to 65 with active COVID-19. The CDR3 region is CASSQGGAITEAFF. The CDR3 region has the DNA TGTGCCAGCAGCCAAGGGGGCGCTATCACTGAAGCTTTCTTT.